The 22 T cell receptor beta chains in this list originate from one sample, sequenced in a study of blood T cell repertoires in COVID-19. Clones were sequenced by immunoSEQ multiplex PCR, and TCRdb holds only the in-frame ones, with some missing. Here the sample spans roughly 70,000 clones, just under 90% being singletons. The sequenced material came from peripheral blood. The receptors stem from a woman aged 80 or over with active COVID-19.

V and J are TRBV5-1 and TRBJ2-3; tentatively, D is TRBD2 (5 bases). Per germline, CDR1 SGHRS and CDR2 YFSETQ. This CDR3 contains 14 residues. V was trimmed by 4 bases and J by 6 bases, leaving 15 bases between them. CDR3 nucleotides: TGCGCCAGCAGCCTGGTGGGGAGAGGGGATACGCAGTATTTT. Translating gives CASSLVGRGDTQYF.

V and J are TRBV6-4 and TRBJ2-3; 9 bases line up with TRBD1. Germline V gives CDR1 MRHNA, CDR2 SNTAGT. Trimming took 3 bases from V and 6 from J; bases not matched to a gene: 10. The CDR3 loop spans 16 amino acids. In DNA form, the CDR3 reads TGTGCCAGCAGTGAACAGGGGGCGGGAAGTGCGGATACGCAGTATTTT. It yields the protein CASSEQGAGSADTQYF.

The rearrangement uses TRBV7-2 and TRBJ2-1; 8 bases match TRBD2. The CDR3 runs to 14 residues. The V gene's germline CDR1 is SGHTA and CDR2 FQGNSA. V shed 0 bases and J 12 bases; nucleotides not matched to a gene: 7. The CDR3 DNA follows: TGTGCCAGCAGCTTAGCGTTACGGGAGGGAGCGCAGTTCTTC. Translated, it gives CASSLALREGAQFF. Full variable domain (outside the CDR3, taken from reference TRBV7-2 and TRBJ2-1): GAGVSQSPSNKVTEKGKDVELRCDPISGHTALYWYRQSLGQGLEFLIYFQGNSAPDKSGLPSDRFSAERTGGSVSTLTIQRTQQEDSAVYLCASSLALREGAQFFGPGTRLTVL.

This clone was detected a few times. The chain is built from TRBV9 and TRBJ1-3, with D maybe TRBD1 (6 bases). CDR3 length equals 16 residues. With 3 bases removed from V and 2 bases from J, the gap between germline ends came to 15 bases. The germline V gene encodes CDR1 SGDLS and CDR2 YYNGEE. The CDR3 region has the DNA TGTGCCAGCAGCGCGTCTCAGGGGCGGGCTGGAAACACCATATATTTT. This gives the protein CASSASQGRAGNTIYF.

The gene calls are TRBV6-2 or TRBV6-3 and TRBJ2-1; 8 bases fit TRBD1. V gave up 6 bases and J gave up 0 bases; unmatched junction bases: 4. Per germline, CDR1 MNHEY and CDR2 SVGEGT. This CDR3 contains 15 residues. The CDR3 region has the DNA TGTGCCAGCAGACCTCAGGGGGCCTCCTACAATGAGCAGTTCTTC. It yields the protein CASRPQGASYNEQFF.

The rearrangement uses TRBV11-2 and TRBJ1-4, with TRBD1 as a possible D gene (5 bases). CDR1 SGHAT and CDR2 FQNNGV come from the germline V gene. The CDR3 loop spans 17 amino acids. The V end lost 2 bases, the J end lost 4 bases, and 17 bases lay between the germline ends. DNA of the CDR3: TGTGCCAGCAGCTTAAGGGGAGGGGCAGAGCATAATGAAAAACTGTTTTTT. Encoded protein: CASSLRGGAEHNEKLFF.

The rearrangement joins TRBV6-5 to TRBJ1-1; 8 positions match TRBD1. J lost 3 bases, V lost 4 bases, and 4 bases had no gene match. Germline lookup yields CDR1 MNHEY and CDR2 SVGAGI. The CDR3 extends over 14 amino acids. CDR3 sequence reads: CASSLQGDDTEAFF. The CDR3 nucleotides are TGTGCCAGCAGTTTACAGGGGGATGACACTGAAGCTTTCTTT.

This clone appeared once. The chain recombines TRBV6-5 with TRBJ2-2, with D maybe TRBD2 (5 bases). The CDR3 spans 14 residues. Looked up from germline, CDR1 is MNHEY and CDR2 is SVGAGI. V was clipped by 10 bases and J by 4 bases, with 16 bases between them. CDR3 region: CATTPVRGTGELFF. CDR3 bases: TGTGCCACCACCCCAGTCCGGGGCACCGGGGAGCTGTTTTTT.

V and J are TRBV7-8 and TRBJ2-1, with TRBD2 identical over 14 bases. Germline CDR1 and CDR2: SGHVS and FQNEAQ. The CDR3 extends over 16 amino acids. The ends lost 5 bases at V and 9 bases at J; junction bases unmatched: 9. The CDR3: CASSPGLAGDRGEQFF. CDR3 in DNA: TGTGCCAGCAGCCCGGGACTAGCGGGAGATCGTGGTGAGCAGTTCTTC.

The chain is built from TRBV10-3 and TRBJ1-1; 9 positions agree with TRBD1. Germline values: CDR1 ENHRY, CDR2 SYGVKD. V dropped 2 bases and J dropped 5; count of bases not matched to a gene: 0. The CDR3 is 13 amino acids. The CDR3 is CAISEGQGTEAFF. The CDR3 region has the DNA TGTGCCATCAGTGAGGGACAGGGGACTGAAGCTTTCTTT.

This clone was counted a single time. This chain connects TRBV11-3 to TRBJ2-7; 8 bases align to TRBD2. Germline V gene data show CDR1 as SGHNT and CDR2 as YENEEA. V dropped 5 bases and J dropped 5; count of bases not matched to a gene: 8. The CDR3 extends over 14 amino acids. The CDR3 coding sequence is TGTGCCAGCAGCGAAGGGACTAGTATCGACGAGCAGTACTTC. Protein product: CASSEGTSIDEQYF.

The gene calls are TRBV28 and TRBJ1-2, with D possibly TRBD1 on 5 matching bases. Germline CDR1 and CDR2: MDHEN and SYDVKM. The ends were cut back, 6 bases at V and 4 bases at J, with 12 bases in the middle. This CDR3 contains 13 residues. The CDR3 DNA follows: TGTGCCAGCAGACCCACAGGAGTCTATGGCTACACCTTC. Translated, it gives CASRPTGVYGYTF.

A few counts support this clone. This sequence joins TRBV5-1 and TRBJ2-7; the D gene is possibly TRBD1 (5 bases). Trimming cost V 2 bases and J 0 bases, with 9 bases left between them. This CDR3 has 14 amino acids. CDR1 is SGHRS and CDR2 is YFSETQ in the germline V gene. The CDR3 bases are TGCGCCAGCAGCTTACAGGAGAGCTCCTACGAGCAGTACTTC. Translating it yields CASSLQESSYEQYF.

The chain links TRBV9 to TRBJ1-4; 7 bases align to TRBD1. CDR3 length: 16 amino acids. Germline V gene sequence: CDR1 SGDLS, CDR2 YYNGEE. V lost 0 bases, J lost 6 bases, and 8 bases stayed unmatched. The CDR3 DNA is TGTGCCAGCAGCGTAGATGGCAGGGGGACGTATGAAAAACTGTTTTTT. Amino acids: CASSVDGRGTYEKLFF.

The chain recombines TRBV10-3 with TRBJ2-7, with TRBD2 as a possible D gene (6 bases). The CDR3 runs to 13 residues. CDR1 and CDR2 from the germline V gene are ENHRY and SYGVKD. The V gene lost 6 bases and the J gene lost 3 bases, with 12 bases spanning the gap. For the CDR3, the DNA is TGTGCCATCAGGCAGGGACTTGGCTACGAGCAGTACTTC. Amino acid sequence: CAIRQGLGYEQYF.

The CDR3: CASSPPGQPGFNEQYF. As DNA, the CDR3 is TGTGCCAGCTCACCTCCGGGACAGCCGGGGTTCAACGAGCAGTACTTC. The chain recombines TRBV18 with TRBJ2-7, with 7 positions matching TRBD1. Germline CDR1 reads KGHSH; CDR2 reads LQKENI. V trimming: 3 bases; J trimming: 5 bases; junction bases outside the gene matches: 13. The CDR3 is made up of 16 amino acids.

This clone was observed a handful of times. CDR3 bases: TGTGCCAGTAGACCCGGACAGGCCGGCTCCTACGAGCAGTACTTC. Amino acid sequence: CASRPGQAGSYEQYF. This chain links TRBV19 with TRBJ2-7, with 7 bases fitting TRBD1. The CDR3 consists of 15 residues. The germline V gene has CDR1 LNHDA and CDR2 SQIVND (reference sequence). V lost 6 bases, J lost 0 bases, and 8 bases stayed unmatched. The whole variable domain, filled in from reference TRBV19 and TRBJ2-7, reads DGGITQSPKYLFRKEGQNVTLSCEQNLNHDAMYWYRQDPGQGLRLIYYSQIVNDFQKGDIAEGYSVSREKKESFPLTVTSAQKNPTAFYLCASRPGQAGSYEQYFGPGTRLTVT.

The rearrangement links TRBV5-8 to TRBJ1-5, with a tentative D call TRBD1 (6 bases). This CDR3 region has 17 residues. V was cut by 1 base and J by 0 bases, with 14 bases left in between. Germline values: CDR1 SGHTS, CDR2 YDEGEE. The CDR3: CASSLLQGSYSNQPQHF. CDR3 sequence (DNA): TGTGCCAGCAGCTTGCTACAGGGTTCCTATAGCAATCAGCCCCAGCATTTT.

This chain joins TRBV7-2 and TRBJ2-1; 11 bases are shared with TRBD1. The CDR3 contains 15 residues. The V gene's germline CDR1 is SGHTA and CDR2 FQGNSA. V shed 2 bases and J 8 bases; nucleotides not matched to a gene: 5. Here the CDR3 reads CASSLRTGGEDEQFF. CDR3 nucleotides: TGTGCCAGCAGCTTAAGGACAGGGGGCGAGGATGAGCAGTTCTTC.

V usage is TRBV28 and J usage is TRBJ2-7; D gene unclear. CDR1 MDHEN and CDR2 SYDVKM come from the germline V gene. V lost 5 bases and J 4 bases, leaving 6 bases between the germline ends. The CDR3 covers 11 residues. The CDR3 nucleotides read TGTGCCAGCAGTCTCCTTTACGAGCAGTACTTC. As protein: CASSLLYEQYF.

The chain has TRBV5-1 and TRBJ2-5, with D tentatively TRBD2 (6 bases). The CDR3 has 15 residues. Germline CDR1 SGHRS, CDR2 YFSETQ. The V end was cut by 4 bases, the J end by 2 bases, with 15 bases between. CDR3 region: CASSPDAAGQETQYF. The CDR3 DNA sequence: TGCGCCAGCAGCCCTGATGCCGCGGGGCAAGAGACCCAGTACTTC.

This clone was detected only a few times. The rearrangement links TRBV11-3 to TRBJ1-5; tentatively, D is TRBD1 (6 bases). The CDR3 contains 17 residues. CDR1 and CDR2 from the germline V gene are SGHNT and YENEEA. Trimming took off 1 base at V and 2 bases at J, with 15 bases between the two ends. CDR3 amino acids: CASSLVRGTVGNQPQHF. DNA for the CDR3: TGTGCCAGCAGCTTAGTGAGGGGGACCGTGGGCAATCAGCCCCAGCATTTT.